What follows is one TCR beta chain and its context. The antigen it recognizes is unknown. No much larger clone exists at a distance of one base, and base qualities are not known. The CDR3, cysteine through phenylalanine, is 16 amino acids long. Only CDR3 DNA is held: 48 bases, read in frame from base 1. CDR1 and CDR2 are read off the germline V gene (reference sequence) as GTSNPN and SVGIG. V is shortened by 4 bases, J by 1 base, and the region joining them spans 19 bases. This sample stems from a study of cytomegalovirus exposure and HLA in healthy donors (dated by TCRdb to the late 2010s). For the study in its entirety: According to an earlier analysis of a few hundred of the donors, 150 million to 200 million T cells yielded 90 million to 140 million unique TCR beta sequences and 276 Gb of sequence data. Typing coverage differed by locus: A, B, C, DRB1 and DQB1 were typed in about 629-640 donors, DQA1 in about 500, DPA1 in around 610, and DPB1 in approximately 450. In addition to the first cohort of 666 subjects, a separate validation cohort of approximately 120 different subjects was used. The study aimed to test whether signatures of past pathogen exposure could be identified by cataloging public T cell receptors. To decide whether each TCR beta V gene segment behaved as functional or pseudogenic, an earlier analysis of some 600 of the donors relied on high-throughput TCR beta sequencing. Across some 400 genotyped donors of the cohort, an average of roughly 250,000 unique TCR beta nucleotide sequences per donor were sequenced, and about a sixth of those sequences were non-productive. The study combined high-throughput TCR immunosequencing, statistical association of individual TCRs with disease status, and machine learning to predict cytomegalovirus infection status. All discovery cohort repertoires had been generated on a single sequencing platform. Of the 300 to 450 genotyped donors, approximately 83% fell in the genetic ancestry cluster associated with self-reported Caucasian donors. To study patterns of TCR occurrence, a later analysis re-analyzed previously published TCR beta repertoires from 500 to 850 donors and added high-resolution HLA genotyping. Donor age, sex, ethnicity and CMV serostatus were collected together with the repertoire data. Genome-wide SNP genotypes for about 60% of the roughly 700 donors were used in a later genetic analysis, which treated that subset as a discovery cohort. An early release that covered about 600 HLA-typed donors contained about 300 gigabases of sequencing data and around 80 million unique TCR sequences. The study used immunosequencing to profile the T cell repertoires of hundreds of subjects and linked those repertoires to cytomegalovirus serostatus. In the later analysis, no new phenotypic data were used to find candidate immune exposures; instead, reliance was placed on TCR beta sequences and their occurrence across donors. Roughly 5 DR-DQ haplotypes were treated as single units for association and clustering because of strong linkage in the cohort. Class I and class II HLA loci were covered by the typing at four-digit resolution. General findings and caveats noted by the study authors: The 87-base-pair reads could not distinguish some IMGT-functional V segments, including TRBV6-2 and TRBV6-3, so those segments were excluded. A later analysis reported that several top co-occurrence clusters appeared linked to parvovirus B19, influenza, CMV and Epstein-Barr virus. When HLA alleles, especially DR and DQ, strongly co-occurred, TCR associations were difficult to assign to individual alleles. The sequencing pipeline was judged likely to have produced a cluster of highly shared sequence variants as a technical artifact. In both the original and validation cohorts, the classifier was reported to diagnose cytomegalovirus status with high specificity and sensitivity. An association between a missense DCLRE1C variant and V-gene and J-gene trimming of TCR beta chains was found in a later genetic analysis and replicated in an independent cohort. The study gave a list of about 150 TCR beta chains associated with cytomegalovirus. Sequencing depth was assumed to be roughly uniform across donors in the presence/absence analyses, though that assumption may not hold. In a later analysis, HLA-associated TCR beta chains showed more clonal expansion and lower generation probabilities than non-associated chains that were equally common. According to a later analysis, most CMV-associated TCR beta chains appeared to be HLA-restricted, and the HLA associations seemed to be driven largely by CMV exposure. According to the authors, the approach could potentially be generalized to other disease states and immunological phenotypes. Linkage disequilibrium might explain the correlated functional status among segregating V segments, but an unknown experimental factor could not be ruled out. Most TCR sequences were seen in very few donors, while some public TCRs were found in many individuals. Only TCR beta chains were sequenced in this cohort, and the absence of alpha or paired-chain data limited detectable features. CMV serostatus was the only immune exposure information available for the cohort. A further reported finding was that TCR beta sequences accurately predicted the HLA-A and HLA-B alleles for most subjects in the first cohort. In an earlier analysis of under 600 of the donors, most TCR beta V segments were observed in productive rearrangements about 87% or about 30% of the time, broadly matching IMGT annotations. A later genetic analysis reported fewer N-insertions in productive TCRs among donors in an Asian-associated ancestry cluster than the roughly 700-donor mean. Because some donors lacked HLA typing at each locus, the association tests relied only on the typed subset. A later analysis found that TCR association rates varied across HLA loci, with DRB1 alleles showing the most associated TCRs and HLA-C alleles the fewest. The earlier analysis of 587 of the donors excluded some 15 rarely observed V segments, including chromosome 9 orphons, because counts were too low. A later analysis associated about 18,000 TCR beta sequences with specific HLA alleles at a false discovery rate of 0.05. Three of the identified cytomegalovirus-associated TCR beta chains were confirmed in vitro to be specific for cytomegalovirus antigens.

The library was generated by the immunoSEQ multiplex PCR assay. A mixture of 60 forward primers for TCR Vbeta segments and 13 reverse primers for TCR Jbeta segments was used in the multiplex PCR. The CDR3 region of rearranged TCR beta genes was amplified from genomic DNA by a multiplex PCR assay. The Illumina HiSeq System was used to sequence the amplified TCR beta libraries as 87-base-pair reads. Regarding the original processing steps: In a later analysis, tens of millions of unique TCR beta chains were counted across the 500 to 850 repertoires, and roughly 11 million of these chains were shared by at least two donors. Raw reads were error-corrected and collapsed into unique sequences with a nearest-neighbor algorithm that merged closely related sequences to remove PCR and sequencing errors. V, D and J gene segments were assigned by aligning CDR3 sequences to IMGT reference sequences. Each retained sequence needed at least a six-nucleotide match to both a V gene segment and a J gene segment. Rearrangements were called productive when the CDR3 lacked stop codons and stayed in frame with V and J; all others were non-productive. Following IMGT convention, CDR3 was defined as the stretch from the second conserved V-encoded cysteine up to the conserved J-encoded phenylalanine. In an earlier analysis of just under 600 of the donors, sequences lacking an unambiguous match to a single V gene segment were excluded. An earlier analysis of several hundred of the donors called V segments functional above 56.7% productive rearrangements and segregating when the between-donor standard deviation exceeded 5%. A statistical classification framework was developed to diagnose cytomegalovirus status using the catalog of TCR beta chain sequences. In a later analysis, TCR nucleotide sequences were compared against IMGT/GENE-DB human TR gene sequences so that V and J genes could be assigned. The TCRdist pipeline was used in a later analysis to assign CDR3 sequences and most-parsimonious VDJ recombination scenarios. In a later analysis, every TCR beta chain was defined by the combination of its CDR3 amino acid sequence and its V-gene family, and reads without a unique V-gene family were dropped. In a later analysis, nearly 600 highly shared, low-generation-probability nucleotide sequences were removed to address suspected cross-contamination and a sequencing artifact. In a later analysis, a clonal expansion index for each public chain was calculated from normalized within-repertoire ranks of inferred template counts. In a later analysis, generation probabilities were computed using a VDJ recombination model fitted to out-of-frame rearrangements, and the results were checked against IGoR. In a later analysis, TCR-TCR, TCR-HLA and TCR-CMV co-occurrence was scored with hypergeometric tests, and a repertoire-size bias correction was applied to TCR pairs. A later analysis estimated false discovery rates by permuting HLA or CMV assignments 20 times. A later analysis grouped co-occurring TCRs with DBSCAN, adding TCRdist sequence similarity when clustering within HLA-allele-positive subsets. Repertoires with fewer than 30,000 or more than 120,000 public chains, plus five repertoires with anomalous nucleotide sharing, were excluded from co-occurrence clustering. Not all clones reach the TCRdb copy of this immuneACCESS table, which keeps in-frame sequences only. Checked studies attribute under half of the gap to unresolved V genes and leave the rest unexplained. That table is the source of V, J and clone size, and D and trimming were worked out from the DNA. Within this sample are 80,000 to 90,000 clones, with 65% to 85% of them counted one time only. Around 2.5% of the sample is in the top ten clones.

The cohort consisted of 650 to 700 healthy bone marrow donors. All cohort members were sampled while nominally healthy, although unrecorded immune exposures were likely present. The donor tested CMV seronegative and was one of the 352 seronegative cohort members. Each donor provided a peripheral blood sample, and peripheral blood mononuclear cells were used for TCR beta sequencing. Genomic DNA was extracted from the blood cell samples with the Qiagen DNeasy Blood Extraction Kit. What was sequenced was PBMCs. This sequence originates from a man between 25 and 39 years old in good health and CMV-seronegative. The chain is encoded by TRBV30 joined to TRBJ1-1, with the identity of the D gene unclear. The CDR3 region has the sequence CAWTPLGVTQNTEAFF. The DNA sequence is as follows: TGTGCCTGGACCCCGTTGGGAGTCACCCAGAACACTGAAGCTTTCTTT.